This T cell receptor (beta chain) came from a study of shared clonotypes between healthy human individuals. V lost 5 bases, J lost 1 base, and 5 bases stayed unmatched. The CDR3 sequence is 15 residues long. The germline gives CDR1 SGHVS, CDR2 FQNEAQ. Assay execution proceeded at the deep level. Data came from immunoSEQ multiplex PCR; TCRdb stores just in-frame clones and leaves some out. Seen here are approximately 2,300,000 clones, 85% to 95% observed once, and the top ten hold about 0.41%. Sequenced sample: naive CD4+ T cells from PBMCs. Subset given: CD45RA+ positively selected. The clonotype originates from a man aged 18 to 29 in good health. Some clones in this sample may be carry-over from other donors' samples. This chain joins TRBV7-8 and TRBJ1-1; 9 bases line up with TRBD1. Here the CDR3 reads CASSRGQGRNTEAFF. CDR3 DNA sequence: TGTGCCAGCAGCAGAGGACAGGGGCGGAACACTGAAGCTTTCTTT. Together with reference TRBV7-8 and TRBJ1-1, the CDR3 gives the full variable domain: GAGVSQSPRYKVAKRGQDVALRCDPISGHVSLFWYQQALGQGPEFLTYFQNEAQLDKSGLPSDRFFAERPEGSVSTLKIQRTQQEDSAVYLCASSRGQGRNTEAFFGQGTRLTVV.